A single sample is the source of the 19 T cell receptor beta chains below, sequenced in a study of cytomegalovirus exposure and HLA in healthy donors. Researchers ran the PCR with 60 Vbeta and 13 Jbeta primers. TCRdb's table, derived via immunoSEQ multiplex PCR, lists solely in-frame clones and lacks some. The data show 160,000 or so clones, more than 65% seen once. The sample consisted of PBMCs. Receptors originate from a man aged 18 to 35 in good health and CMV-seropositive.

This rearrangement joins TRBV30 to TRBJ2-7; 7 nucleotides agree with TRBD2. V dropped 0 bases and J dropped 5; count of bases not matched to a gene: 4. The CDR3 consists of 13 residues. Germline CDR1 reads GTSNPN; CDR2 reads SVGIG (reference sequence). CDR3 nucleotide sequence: TGTGCCTGGAGTGTAGGGGACTACGACGAGCAGTACTTC. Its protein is CAWSVGDYDEQYF.

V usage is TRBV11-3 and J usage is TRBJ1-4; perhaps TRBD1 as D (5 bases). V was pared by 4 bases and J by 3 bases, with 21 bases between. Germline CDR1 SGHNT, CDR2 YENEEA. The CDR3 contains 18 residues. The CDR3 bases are TGTGCCAGCAGCTCCCCCACAGGACTAAATGCACCTAATGAAAAACTGTTTTTT. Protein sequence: CASSSPTGLNAPNEKLFF.

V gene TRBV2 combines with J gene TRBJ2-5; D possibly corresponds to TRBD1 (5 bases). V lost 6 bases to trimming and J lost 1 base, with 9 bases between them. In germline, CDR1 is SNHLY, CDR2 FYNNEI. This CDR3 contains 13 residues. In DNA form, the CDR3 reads TGTGCCAGCAGGGGGCTACCCCAAGAGACCCAGTACTTC. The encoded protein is CASRGLPQETQYF.

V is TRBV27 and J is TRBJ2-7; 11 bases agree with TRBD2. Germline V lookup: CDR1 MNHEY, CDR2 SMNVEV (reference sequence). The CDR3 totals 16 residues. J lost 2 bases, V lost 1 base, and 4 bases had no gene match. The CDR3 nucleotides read TGTGCCAGCAGTTTATACGGGACTAGCGGCCCCTACGAGCAGTACTTC. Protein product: CASSLYGTSGPYEQYF.

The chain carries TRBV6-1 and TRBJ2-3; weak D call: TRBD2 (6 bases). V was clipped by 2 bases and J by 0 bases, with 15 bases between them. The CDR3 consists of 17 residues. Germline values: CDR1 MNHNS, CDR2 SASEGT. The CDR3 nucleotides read TGTGCCAGCAGTGAACCCCCAGGTAGCGGTAGCACAGATACGCAGTATTTT. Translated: CASSEPPGSGSTDTQYF.

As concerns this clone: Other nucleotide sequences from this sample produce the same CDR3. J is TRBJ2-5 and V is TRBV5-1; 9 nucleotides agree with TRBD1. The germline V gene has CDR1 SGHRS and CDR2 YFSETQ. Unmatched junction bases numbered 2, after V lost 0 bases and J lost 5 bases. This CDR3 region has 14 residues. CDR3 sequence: CASSLAGQGETQYF. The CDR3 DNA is TGCGCCAGCAGCTTGGCCGGACAGGGGGAGACCCAGTACTTC.

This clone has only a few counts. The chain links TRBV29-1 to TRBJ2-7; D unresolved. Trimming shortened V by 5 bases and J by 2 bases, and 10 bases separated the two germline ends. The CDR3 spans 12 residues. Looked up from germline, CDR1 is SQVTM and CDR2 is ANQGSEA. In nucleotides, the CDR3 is TGCAGCGTTCTAAACGCCGCCTACGAGCAGTACTTC. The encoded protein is CSVLNAAYEQYF.

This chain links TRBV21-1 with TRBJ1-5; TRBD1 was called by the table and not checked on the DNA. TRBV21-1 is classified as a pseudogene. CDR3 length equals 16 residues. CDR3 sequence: CASSKINRDSNQPQHF. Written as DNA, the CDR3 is TGTGCCAGCAGCAAAATTAACAGAGATAGCAATCAGCCCCAGCATTTT.

As DNA, the CDR3 is TGCGCCAGCAGCTTGACGGGGGGGGCGGAGACCCAGTACTTC. Amino acid sequence: CASSLTGGAETQYF. The rearrangement uses TRBV5-1 and TRBJ2-5, with TRBD2 identical over 8 bases. From germline, CDR1 is SGHRS and CDR2 YFSETQ. V lost 1 base to trimming and J lost 5 bases; unmatched junction nucleotides: 4. The CDR3 is 14 amino acids.

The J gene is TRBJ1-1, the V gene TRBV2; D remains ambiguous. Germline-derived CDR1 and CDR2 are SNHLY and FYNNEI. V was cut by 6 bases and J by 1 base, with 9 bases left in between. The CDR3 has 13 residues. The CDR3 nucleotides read TGTGCCAGCAGGGAGACGCGGAACACTGAAGCTTTCTTT. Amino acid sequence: CASRETRNTEAFF.

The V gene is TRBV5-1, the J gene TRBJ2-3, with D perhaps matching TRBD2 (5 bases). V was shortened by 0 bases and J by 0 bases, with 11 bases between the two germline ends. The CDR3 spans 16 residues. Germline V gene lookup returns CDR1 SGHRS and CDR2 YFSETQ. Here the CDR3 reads CASSLGSGRSTDTQYF. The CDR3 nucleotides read TGCGCCAGCAGCTTGGGTAGTGGGAGAAGCACAGATACGCAGTATTTT.

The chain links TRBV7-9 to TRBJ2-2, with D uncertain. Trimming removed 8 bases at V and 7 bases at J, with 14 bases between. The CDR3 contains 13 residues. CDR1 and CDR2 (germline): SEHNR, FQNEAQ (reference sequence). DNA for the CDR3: TGTGCCAGCGGGCTGTCCCTGGGCGGGGAGCTGTTTTTT. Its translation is CASGLSLGGELFF.

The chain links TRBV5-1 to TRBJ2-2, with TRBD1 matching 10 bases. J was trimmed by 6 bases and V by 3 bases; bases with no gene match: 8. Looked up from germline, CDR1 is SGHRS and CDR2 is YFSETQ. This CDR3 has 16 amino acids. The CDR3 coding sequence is TGCGCCAGCAGCTACGGGACAGGGGAAGGGGCCGGGGAGCTGTTTTTT. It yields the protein CASSYGTGEGAGELFF.

The CDR3 sequence: CASSLGGRGSGNTIYF. The CDR3 DNA sequence: TGTGCCAGCAGCTTAGGAGGACGGGGCTCTGGAAACACCATATATTTT. This chain joins TRBV7-6 and TRBJ1-3; D gene uncertain. Germline V gene data show CDR1 as SGHVS and CDR2 as FNYEAQ. The ends were cut back, 1 base at V and 0 bases at J, with 10 bases in the middle. CDR3 size: 16 residues. The complete variable domain, with remaining parts taken from reference TRBV7-6 and TRBJ1-3, reads GAGVSQSPRYKVTKRGQDVALRCDPISGHVSLYWYRQALGQGPEFLTYFNYEAQQDKSGLPNDRFSAERPEGSISTLTIQRTEQRDSAMYRCASSLGGRGSGNTIYFGEGSWLTVV.

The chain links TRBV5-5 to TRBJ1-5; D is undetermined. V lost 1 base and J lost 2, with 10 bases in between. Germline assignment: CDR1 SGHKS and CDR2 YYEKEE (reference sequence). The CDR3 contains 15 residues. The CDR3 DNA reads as TGTGCCAGCAGCTTGTGGGCCCAGCGCAATCAGCCCCAGCATTTT. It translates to CASSLWAQRNQPQHF.

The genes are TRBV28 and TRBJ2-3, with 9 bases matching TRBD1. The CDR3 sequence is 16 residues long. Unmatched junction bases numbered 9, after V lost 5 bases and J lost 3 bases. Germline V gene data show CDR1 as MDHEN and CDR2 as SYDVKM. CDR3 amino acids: CASSRSTGGGTDTQYF. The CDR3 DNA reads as TGTGCCAGCAGTCGAAGTACAGGGGGCGGGACAGATACGCAGTATTTT.

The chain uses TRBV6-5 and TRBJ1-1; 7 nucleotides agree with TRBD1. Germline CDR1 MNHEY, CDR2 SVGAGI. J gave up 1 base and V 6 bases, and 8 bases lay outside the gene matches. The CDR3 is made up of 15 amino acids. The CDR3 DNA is TGTGCCAGCAGCCCCATGGAGGGGGCGAACACTGAAGCTTTCTTT. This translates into CASSPMEGANTEAFF.

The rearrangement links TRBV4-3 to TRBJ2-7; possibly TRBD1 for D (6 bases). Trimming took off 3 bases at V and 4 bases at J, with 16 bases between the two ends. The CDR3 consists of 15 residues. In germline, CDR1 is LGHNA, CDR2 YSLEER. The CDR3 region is CASSQGAGGGYEQYF. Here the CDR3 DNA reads TGCGCCAGCAGCCAGGGGGCAGGAGGAGGTTACGAGCAGTACTTC.

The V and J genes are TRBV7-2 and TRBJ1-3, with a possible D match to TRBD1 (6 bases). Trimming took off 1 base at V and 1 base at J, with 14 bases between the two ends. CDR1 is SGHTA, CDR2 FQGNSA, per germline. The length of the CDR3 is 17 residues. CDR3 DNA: TGTGCCAGCAGCTTAGTATCAGGGGCCTTTTCTGGAAACACCATATATTTT. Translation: CASSLVSGAFSGNTIYF.